The 10 T cell receptor beta chains below come from one sample, sequenced in a study of response to subunit inactivated influenza vaccine. TCRdb re-derived calls from the RT-PCR reads in MiXCR, one entry per CDR3 protein. The repertoire holds 500,000 to 700,000 distinct CDR3 sequences, with roughly a quarter as singletons. These same records also appear under a second study, on T cells expressing NK-cell markers. As reported in that work: TCR beta cDNA was generated via 5'RACE template switching incorporating UMIs.

Sample: CD4+ T cells sorted from PBMCs, taken about 12 days after vaccination. The receptor set was obtained from a man in his fifties or sixties who received an inactivated influenza vaccine.

The chain carries TRBV3-1 and TRBJ1-2; 8 bases are a match to TRBD1. Germline CDR1 and CDR2: LGHDT and YNNKEL (reference sequence). The CDR3 is 14 residues long. The trim removed 4 bases at V and 9 bases at J, leaving 10 bases unmatched. Written as DNA, the CDR3 is TGTGCCAGCAGCCCGTACGGGACAGGTTCGAGCTACACCTTC. Amino acid sequence: CASSPYGTGSSYTF.

This clonotype came up a few times. The J gene is TRBJ2-2, the V gene TRBV7-8; 8 bases fit TRBD1. The CDR3 totals 16 residues. J gave up 6 bases and V 4 bases, and 10 bases lay outside the gene matches. Germline lookup yields CDR1 SGHVS and CDR2 FQNEAQ. The CDR3 spells CASSSRGPGWSGELFF. CDR3 coding DNA: TGTGCCAGCAGCTCCAGGGGGCCAGGATGGTCCGGGGAGCTGTTTTTT.

This clonotype was detected only a few times. The V call is TRBV29-1, the J call TRBJ2-5; D gene unclear. Germline V gene sequence: CDR1 SQVTM, CDR2 ANQGSEA. V gave up 6 bases and J gave up 1 base, with 12 bases separating them. There are 13 residues in the CDR3. The DNA of the CDR3 is TGCAGCGTCGCCGCTCGGTCCCAAGAGACCCAGTACTTC. Translation gives CSVAARSQETQYF.

This clonotype was detected a few times. This CDR3 is CASTPPGGQGTGELFF. DNA of the CDR3: TGTGCCAGCACCCCACCAGGGGGACAGGGCACCGGGGAGCTGTTTTTT. The V gene is TRBV6-2 or TRBV6-3, the J gene TRBJ2-2, with 9 bases identical to TRBD1. CDR3 length: 16 amino acids. CDR1 MNHEY and CDR2 SVGEGT come from the germline V gene. J gave up 4 bases and V 7 bases, and 10 bases lay outside the gene matches.

This chain joins TRBV7-2 and TRBJ1-1; no clear D. Germline loops: CDR1 SGHTA, CDR2 FQGNSA. Trimming removed 1 base at V and 1 base at J, with 10 bases between. The CDR3 has 15 amino acids. CDR3 sequence: CASSLGARKNTEAFF. In nucleotides, the CDR3 is TGTGCCAGCAGCTTAGGGGCCCGCAAGAACACTGAAGCTTTCTTT.

The genes are TRBV2 and TRBJ2-4; tentative D call: TRBD2 (6 bases). CDR3 length equals 12 residues. Trimming left V 8 bases short and J 14 bases short, with 19 bases between. The germline CDR1 and CDR2 sequences are SNHLY and FYNNEI. In DNA form, the CDR3 reads TGTGCCAGCCGGGTTGAGGCCGGGAGAAAGTACTTC. It translates to CASRVEAGRKYF.

This chain connects TRBV6-2 or TRBV6-3 to TRBJ2-7, with D tentatively TRBD2 (7 bases). V shed 6 bases and J shed 0 bases, with 18 bases lying between them. CDR3 length: 16 amino acids. Germline CDR1 reads MNHEY; CDR2 reads SVGEGT. The DNA of the CDR3 is TGTGCCAGCAGCACGGCGGGGAGGGGGAGCTCCTACGAGCAGTACTTC. The encoded protein is CASSTAGRGSSYEQYF.

This clonotype was detected only a few times. The CDR3 bases are TGTGCCAGCAGCTCAAATCCAATAGCGGGGGGGCCAGATACGCAGTATTTT. The encoded protein is CASSSNPIAGGPDTQYF. The chain has TRBV7-2 and TRBJ2-3, with 11 bases lining up with TRBD2. CDR1 is SGHTA and CDR2 is FQGNSA in the germline V gene. J lost 4 bases, V lost 4 bases, and 10 bases had no gene match. This CDR3 is built from 17 residues. Using reference TRBV7-2 and TRBJ2-3 for the parts outside the CDR3, the full variable domain is GAGVSQSPSNKVTEKGKDVELRCDPISGHTALYWYRQSLGQGLEFLIYFQGNSAPDKSGLPSDRFSAERTGGSVSTLTIQRTQQEDSAVYLCASSSNPIAGGPDTQYFGPGTRLTVL.

The chain combines TRBV5-5 with TRBJ2-1, with D perhaps TRBD1 or TRBD2 (5 bases each). Germline V lookup: CDR1 SGHKS, CDR2 YYEKEE (reference sequence). CDR3 length equals 15 residues. With 4 bases removed from V and 0 bases from J, the gap between germline ends came to 11 bases. CDR3 sequence: CASSEGPVSYNEQFF. The CDR3 DNA reads as TGTGCCAGCAGCGAGGGGCCGGTCTCCTACAATGAGCAGTTCTTC.

This rearrangement joins TRBV6-1 to TRBJ1-6; 9 bases are a match to TRBD1. The germline CDR1 and CDR2 sequences are MNHNS and SASEGT. This CDR3 is 14 amino acids long. The J segment lost 3 bases and the V segment lost 9 bases, leaving 3 bases of the junction unmatched. The CDR3 is CASWTGDYNSPLHF. CDR3 in DNA: TGTGCCAGTTGGACAGGGGACTATAATTCACCCCTCCACTTT.